What follows is one T cell receptor beta chain and its context. Germline V gives CDR1 MNHEY, CDR2 SVGAGI. Trimming removed 2 bases from V and 4 bases from J; junction bases left unmatched: 2. This CDR3 is 14 amino acids long. Under the authors' procedure: The assay estimated nucleated cells by amplifying reference gene primers. Some clones are missing from TCRdb's copy, which holds only in-frame ones; the method was immunoSEQ multiplex PCR. The V and J calls and clone size are taken from that table; D and trimming were inferred from the DNA. Counted here are approximately 140,000 clones, around 84% occurring once; the ten biggest clones make up around 8.5%. The sample originates from a study of blood T cell repertoires in COVID-19. The wider study: From the United States, Italy and Spain came samples of acute and convalescent COVID-19. T cells, B-cell-depleted T cells, or PBMCs provided the cDNA or gDNA that served as material.

This sequence originates from a woman aged 55-75 years with acute or convalescent COVID-19. The sequenced sample was peripheral blood. The rearrangement uses TRBV6-5 and TRBJ1-2; the match to TRBD1 covers 9 bases. Written as DNA, the CDR3 is TGTGCCAGCAGTTACGGACAGGGGAGCTATGGCTACACCTTC. Translated: CASSYGQGSYGYTF.